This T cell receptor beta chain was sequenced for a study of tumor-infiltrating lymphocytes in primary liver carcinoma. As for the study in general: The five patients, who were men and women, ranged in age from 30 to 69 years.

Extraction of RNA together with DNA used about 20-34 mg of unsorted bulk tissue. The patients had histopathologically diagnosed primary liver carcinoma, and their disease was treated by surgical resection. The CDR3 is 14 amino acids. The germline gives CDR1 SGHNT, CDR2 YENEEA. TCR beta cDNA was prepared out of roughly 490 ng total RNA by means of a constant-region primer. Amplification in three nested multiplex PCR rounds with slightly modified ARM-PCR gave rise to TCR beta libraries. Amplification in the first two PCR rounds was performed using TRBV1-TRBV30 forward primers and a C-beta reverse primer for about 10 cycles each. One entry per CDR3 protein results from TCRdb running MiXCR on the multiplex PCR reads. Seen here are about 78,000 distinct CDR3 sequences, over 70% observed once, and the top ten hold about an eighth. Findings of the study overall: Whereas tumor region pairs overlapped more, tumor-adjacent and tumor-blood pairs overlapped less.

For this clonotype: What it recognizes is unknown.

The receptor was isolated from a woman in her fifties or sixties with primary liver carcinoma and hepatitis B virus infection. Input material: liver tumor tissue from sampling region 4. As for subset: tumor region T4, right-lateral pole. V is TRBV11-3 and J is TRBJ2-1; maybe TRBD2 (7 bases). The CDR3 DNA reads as TGTGCAAGCGGCTTAGGCGGGGGCACTAATGAGCAGTTCTTC. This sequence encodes CASGLGGGTNEQFF.